Included here is one T cell receptor (beta chain) sequence, with context. Its antigen is undetermined. The Oncomine TCR Beta short-read assay sequenced DNA from cultured CD4+ T cells. TCRdb ran MiXCR on the PCR reads and lists one entry per CDR3 protein. The sample includes 15,000 to 20,000 distinct CDR3 sequences, around 48% seen only once; the top ten take approximately 19%. This sample's treatment: approximately 9-day PBMC culture with coronavirus spike peptide pools or control peptides (ViraFEST assay). This record comes from a study of vaccination and CD4 T cells after COVID-19. The CDR3 runs 13 residues. From germline, CDR1 is MNHEY and CDR2 SMNVEV (reference sequence). V lost 7 bases and J 3 bases, leaving 11 bases between the germline ends.

The sequence derives from a human donor who had recovered from COVID-19. This specimen consisted of CD4+ T cells from blood, cultured in vitro, obtained before SARS-CoV-2 vaccination. This sequence joins TRBV27 and TRBJ2-3; the D gene is possibly TRBD2 (6 bases). Here the CDR3 reads CASNGGETDTQYF. In DNA, the CDR3 is TGTGCCAGCAACGGGGGAGAGACAGATACGCAGTATTTT.